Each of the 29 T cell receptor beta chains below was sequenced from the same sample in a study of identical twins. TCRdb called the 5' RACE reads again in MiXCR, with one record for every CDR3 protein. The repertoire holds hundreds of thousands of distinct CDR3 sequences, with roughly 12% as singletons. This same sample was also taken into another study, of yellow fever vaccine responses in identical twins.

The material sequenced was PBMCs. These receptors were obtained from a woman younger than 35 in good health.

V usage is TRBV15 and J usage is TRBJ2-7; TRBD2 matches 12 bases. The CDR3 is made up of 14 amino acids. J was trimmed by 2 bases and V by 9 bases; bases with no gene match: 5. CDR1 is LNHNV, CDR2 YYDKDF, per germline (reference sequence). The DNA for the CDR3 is TGTGCCACGAGTGGGACTAGCGGGCCCTACGAGCAGTACTTC. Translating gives CATSGTSGPYEQYF. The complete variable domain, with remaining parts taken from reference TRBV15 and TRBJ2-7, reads DAMVIQNPRYQVTQFGKPVTLSCSQTLNHNVMYWYQQKSSQAPKLLFHYYDKDFNNEADTPDNFQSRRPNTSFCFLDIRSPGLGDTAMYLCATSGTSGPYEQYFGPGTRLTVT.

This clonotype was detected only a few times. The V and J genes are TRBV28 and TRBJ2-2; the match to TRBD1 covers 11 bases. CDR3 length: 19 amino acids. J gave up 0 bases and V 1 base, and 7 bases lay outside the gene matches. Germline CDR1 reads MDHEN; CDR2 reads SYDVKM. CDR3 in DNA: TGTGCCAGCAGTTTATTTTCGGGACAGGGGGATGCGAACACCGGGGAGCTGTTTTTT. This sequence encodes CASSLFSGQGDANTGELFF.

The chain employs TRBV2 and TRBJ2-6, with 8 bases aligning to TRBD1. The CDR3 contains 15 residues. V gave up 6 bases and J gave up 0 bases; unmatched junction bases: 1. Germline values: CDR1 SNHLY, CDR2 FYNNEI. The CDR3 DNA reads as TGTGCCAGCAGGGACAGGGCCTCTGGGGCCAACGTCCTGACTTTC. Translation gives CASRDRASGANVLTF.

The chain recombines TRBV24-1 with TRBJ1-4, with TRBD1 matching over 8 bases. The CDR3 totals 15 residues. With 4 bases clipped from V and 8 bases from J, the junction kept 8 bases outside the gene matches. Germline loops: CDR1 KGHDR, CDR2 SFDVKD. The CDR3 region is CATSEKGTGPEKLFF. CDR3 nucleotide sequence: TGTGCCACCAGTGAGAAAGGGACAGGTCCGGAAAAACTGTTTTTT.

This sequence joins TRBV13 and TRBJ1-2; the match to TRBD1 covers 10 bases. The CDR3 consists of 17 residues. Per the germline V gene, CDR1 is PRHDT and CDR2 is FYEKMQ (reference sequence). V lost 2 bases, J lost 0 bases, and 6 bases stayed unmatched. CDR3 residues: CASSLRQGALANYGYTF. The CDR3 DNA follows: TGTGCCAGCAGCTTAAGACAGGGGGCATTAGCTAACTATGGCTACACCTTC.

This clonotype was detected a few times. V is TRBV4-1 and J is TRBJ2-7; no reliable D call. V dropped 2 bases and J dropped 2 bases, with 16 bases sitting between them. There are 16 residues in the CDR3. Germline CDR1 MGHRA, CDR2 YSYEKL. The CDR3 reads CASSQLPGSSTYEQYF. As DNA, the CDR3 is TGCGCCAGCAGCCAACTCCCCGGGTCATCCACCTACGAGCAGTACTTC.

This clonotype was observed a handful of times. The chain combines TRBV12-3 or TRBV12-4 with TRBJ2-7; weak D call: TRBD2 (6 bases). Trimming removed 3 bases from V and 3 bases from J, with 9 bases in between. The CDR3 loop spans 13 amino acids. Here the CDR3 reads CASSLLGSYEQYF. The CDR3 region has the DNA TGTGCCAGCAGTTTGCTCGGGAGCTACGAGCAGTACTTC.

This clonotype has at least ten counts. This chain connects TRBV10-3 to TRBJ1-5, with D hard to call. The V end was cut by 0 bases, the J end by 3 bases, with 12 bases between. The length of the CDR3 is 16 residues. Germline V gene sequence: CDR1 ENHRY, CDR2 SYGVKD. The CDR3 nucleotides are TGTGCCATCAGTGAGTCGATCCAGGCTTTCAATCAGCCCCAGCATTTT. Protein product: CAISESIQAFNQPQHF.

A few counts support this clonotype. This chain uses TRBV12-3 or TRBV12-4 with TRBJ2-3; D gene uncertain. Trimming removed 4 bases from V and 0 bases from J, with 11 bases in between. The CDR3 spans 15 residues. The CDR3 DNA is TGTGCCAGCAGTTCCGTCGGTCTGAGCACAGATACGCAGTATTTT. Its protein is CASSSVGLSTDTQYF.

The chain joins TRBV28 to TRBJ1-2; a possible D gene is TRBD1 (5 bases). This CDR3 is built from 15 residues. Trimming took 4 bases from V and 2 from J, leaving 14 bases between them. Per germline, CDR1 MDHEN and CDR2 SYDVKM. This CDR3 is CASSSTDTPNYGYTF. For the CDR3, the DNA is TGTGCCAGCAGTTCAACGGACACTCCCAACTATGGCTACACCTTC.

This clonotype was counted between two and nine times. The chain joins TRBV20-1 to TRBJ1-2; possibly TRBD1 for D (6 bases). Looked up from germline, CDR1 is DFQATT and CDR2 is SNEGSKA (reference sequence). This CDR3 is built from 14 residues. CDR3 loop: CSERTVNTNYGYTF. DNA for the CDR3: TGCAGCGAGAGGACAGTAAATACTAACTATGGCTACACCTTC.

The CDR3 spells CATSRGTSGRSTDTQYF. The CDR3 region has the DNA TGTGCCACCAGCAGAGGGACTAGCGGGAGGAGCACAGATACGCAGTATTTT. The chain combines TRBV15 with TRBJ2-3; TRBD2 matches 14 bases. The junction had 0 bases not matched to a gene; V was cut back by 1 base and J by 0 bases. CDR3 size: 17 residues. The germline CDR1 and CDR2 sequences are LNHNV and YYDKDF (reference sequence).

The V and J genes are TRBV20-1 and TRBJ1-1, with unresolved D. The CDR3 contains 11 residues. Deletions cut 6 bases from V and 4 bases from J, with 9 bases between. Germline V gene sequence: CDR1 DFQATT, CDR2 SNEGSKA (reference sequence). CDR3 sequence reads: CSAMDGTEAFF. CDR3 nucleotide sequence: TGCAGTGCGATGGACGGCACTGAAGCTTTCTTT.

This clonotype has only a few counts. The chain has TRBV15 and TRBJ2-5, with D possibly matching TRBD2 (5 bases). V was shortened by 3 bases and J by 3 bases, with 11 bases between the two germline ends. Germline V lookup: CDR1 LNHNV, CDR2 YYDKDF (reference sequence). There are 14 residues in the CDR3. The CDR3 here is CATSRRHGEETQYF. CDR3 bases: TGTGCCACCAGCAGGCGGCACGGGGAAGAGACCCAGTACTTC.

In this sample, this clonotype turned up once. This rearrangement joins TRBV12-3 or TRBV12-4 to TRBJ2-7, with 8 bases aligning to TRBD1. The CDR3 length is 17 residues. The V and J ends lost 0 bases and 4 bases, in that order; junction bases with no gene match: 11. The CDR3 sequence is CASSLAPPTGAPYEQYF. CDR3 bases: TGTGCCAGCAGTTTAGCCCCCCCGACAGGGGCCCCGTACGAGCAGTACTTC.

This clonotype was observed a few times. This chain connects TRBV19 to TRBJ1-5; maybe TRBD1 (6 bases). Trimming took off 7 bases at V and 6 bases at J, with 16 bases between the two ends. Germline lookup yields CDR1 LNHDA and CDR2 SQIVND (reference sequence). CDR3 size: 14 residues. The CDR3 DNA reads TGTGCCAGTATTCGGACAGAGGGTAGTCAGCCCCAGCATTTT. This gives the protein CASIRTEGSQPQHF.

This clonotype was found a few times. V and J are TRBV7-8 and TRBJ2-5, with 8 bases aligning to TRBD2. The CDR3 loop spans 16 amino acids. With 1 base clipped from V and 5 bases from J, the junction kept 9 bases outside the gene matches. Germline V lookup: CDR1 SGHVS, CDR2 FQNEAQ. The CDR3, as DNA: TGTGCCAGCAGCTTAGGGTCCCTAGCGGGTCGGGAGACCCAGTACTTC. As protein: CASSLGSLAGRETQYF.

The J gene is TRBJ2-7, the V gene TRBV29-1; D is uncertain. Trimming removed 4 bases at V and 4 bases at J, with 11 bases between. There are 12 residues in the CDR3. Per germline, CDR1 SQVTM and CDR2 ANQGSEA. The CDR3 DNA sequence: TGCAGCGTTGTAGTAGTGGGGTACGAGCAGTACTTC. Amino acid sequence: CSVVVVGYEQYF.

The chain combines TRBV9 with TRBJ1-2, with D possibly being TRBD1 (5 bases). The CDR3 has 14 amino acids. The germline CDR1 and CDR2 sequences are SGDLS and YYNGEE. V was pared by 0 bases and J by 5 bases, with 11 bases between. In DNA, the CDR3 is TGTGCCAGCAGCGTAGGTTCCACAGGTTATGGCTACACCTTC. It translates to CASSVGSTGYGYTF.

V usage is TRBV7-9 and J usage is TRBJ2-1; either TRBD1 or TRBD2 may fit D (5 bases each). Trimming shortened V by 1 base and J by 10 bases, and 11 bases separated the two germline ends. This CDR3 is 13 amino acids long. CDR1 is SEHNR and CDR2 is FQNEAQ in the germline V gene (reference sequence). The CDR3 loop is CASSLEAGAEQFF. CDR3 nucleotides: TGTGCCAGCAGCTTAGAGGCCGGGGCCGAGCAGTTCTTC.

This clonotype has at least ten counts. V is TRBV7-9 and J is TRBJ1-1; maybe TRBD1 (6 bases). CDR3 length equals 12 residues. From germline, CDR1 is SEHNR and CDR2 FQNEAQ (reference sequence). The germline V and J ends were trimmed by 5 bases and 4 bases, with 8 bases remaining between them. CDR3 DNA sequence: TGTGCCAGCAGCCTGACAGGCACTGAAGCTTTCTTT. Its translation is CASSLTGTEAFF.

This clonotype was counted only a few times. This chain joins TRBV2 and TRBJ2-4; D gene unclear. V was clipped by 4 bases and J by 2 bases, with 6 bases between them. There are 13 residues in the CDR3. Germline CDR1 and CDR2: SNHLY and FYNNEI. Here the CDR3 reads CASSGFSKNIQYF. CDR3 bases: TGTGCCAGCAGTGGGTTCTCCAAAAACATTCAGTACTTC.

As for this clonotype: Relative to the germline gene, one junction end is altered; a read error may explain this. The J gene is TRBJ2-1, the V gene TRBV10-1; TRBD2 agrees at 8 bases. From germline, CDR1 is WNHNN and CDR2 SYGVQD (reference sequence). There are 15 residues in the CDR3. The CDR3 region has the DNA TGCGCCAGCTGTGATGGAGCGGGAGCATTCAATGAGCAGTTCTTC. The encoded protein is CASCDGAGAFNEQFF.

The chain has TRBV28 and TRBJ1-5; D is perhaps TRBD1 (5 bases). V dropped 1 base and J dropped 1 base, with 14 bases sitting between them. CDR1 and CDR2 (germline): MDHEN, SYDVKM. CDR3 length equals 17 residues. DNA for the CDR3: TGTGCCAGCAGTTTATCGACTGGGGGGAGCAGCAATCAGCCCCAGCATTTT. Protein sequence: CASSLSTGGSSNQPQHF.

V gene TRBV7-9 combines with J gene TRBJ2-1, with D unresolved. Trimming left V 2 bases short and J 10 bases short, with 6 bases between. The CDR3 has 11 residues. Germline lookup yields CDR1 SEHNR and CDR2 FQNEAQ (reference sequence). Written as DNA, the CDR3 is TGTGCCAGCAGCTTAAGTCCCGAGCAGTTCTTC. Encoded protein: CASSLSPEQFF.

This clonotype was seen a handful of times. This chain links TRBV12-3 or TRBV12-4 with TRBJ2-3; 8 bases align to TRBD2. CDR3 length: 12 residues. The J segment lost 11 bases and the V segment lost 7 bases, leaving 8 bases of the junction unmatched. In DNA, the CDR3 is TGTGCCAGCACCACCGGGGGGGGCGGGCAGTATTTT. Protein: CASTTGGGGQYF.

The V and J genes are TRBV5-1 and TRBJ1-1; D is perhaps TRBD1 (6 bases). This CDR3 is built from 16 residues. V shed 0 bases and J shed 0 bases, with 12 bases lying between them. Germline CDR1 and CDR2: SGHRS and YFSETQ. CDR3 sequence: CASSLEGGSMNTEAFF. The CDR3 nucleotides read TGCGCCAGCAGCTTGGAGGGGGGATCGATGAACACTGAAGCTTTCTTT.

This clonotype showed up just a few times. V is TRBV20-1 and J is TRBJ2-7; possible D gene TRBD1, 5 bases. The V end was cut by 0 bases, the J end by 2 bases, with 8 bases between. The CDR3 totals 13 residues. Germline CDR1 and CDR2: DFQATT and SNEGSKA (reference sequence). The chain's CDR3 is CSARETDTYEQYV. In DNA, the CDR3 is TGCAGTGCTAGAGAGACGGACACCTACGAGCAGTACGTC.

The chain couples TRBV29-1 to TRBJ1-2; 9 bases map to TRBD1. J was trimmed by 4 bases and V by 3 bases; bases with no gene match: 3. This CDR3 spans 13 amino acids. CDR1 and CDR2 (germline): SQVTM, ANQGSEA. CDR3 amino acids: CSVDLTGGYGYTF. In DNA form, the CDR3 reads TGCAGCGTTGATCTGACAGGGGGCTATGGCTACACCTTC.